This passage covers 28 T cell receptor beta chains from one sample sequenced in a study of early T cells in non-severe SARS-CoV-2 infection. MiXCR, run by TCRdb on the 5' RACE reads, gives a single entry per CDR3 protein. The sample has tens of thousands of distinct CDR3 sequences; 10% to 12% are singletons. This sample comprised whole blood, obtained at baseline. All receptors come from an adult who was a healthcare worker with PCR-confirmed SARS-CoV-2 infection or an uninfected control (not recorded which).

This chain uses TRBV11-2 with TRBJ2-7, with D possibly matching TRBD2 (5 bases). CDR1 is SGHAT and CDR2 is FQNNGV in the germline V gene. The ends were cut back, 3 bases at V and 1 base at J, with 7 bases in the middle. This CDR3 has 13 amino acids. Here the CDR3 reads CASSFGNSYEQYF. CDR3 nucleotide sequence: TGTGCCAGCAGCTTCGGGAATTCCTACGAGCAGTACTTC.

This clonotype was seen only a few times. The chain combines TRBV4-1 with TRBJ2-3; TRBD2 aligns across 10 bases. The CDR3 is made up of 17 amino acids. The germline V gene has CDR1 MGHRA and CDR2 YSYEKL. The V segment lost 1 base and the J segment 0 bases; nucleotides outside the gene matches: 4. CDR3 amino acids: CASSQVLAGASTDTQYF. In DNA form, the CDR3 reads TGCGCCAGCAGCCAAGTCCTAGCGGGGGCTAGCACAGATACGCAGTATTTT.

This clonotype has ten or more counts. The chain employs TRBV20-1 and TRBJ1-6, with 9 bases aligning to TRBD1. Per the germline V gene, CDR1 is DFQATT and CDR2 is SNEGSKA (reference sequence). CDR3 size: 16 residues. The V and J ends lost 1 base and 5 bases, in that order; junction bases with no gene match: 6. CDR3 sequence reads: CSARVGQGPNNSPLHF. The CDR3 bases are TGCAGTGCTAGAGTGGGACAGGGCCCTAATAATTCACCCCTCCACTTT.

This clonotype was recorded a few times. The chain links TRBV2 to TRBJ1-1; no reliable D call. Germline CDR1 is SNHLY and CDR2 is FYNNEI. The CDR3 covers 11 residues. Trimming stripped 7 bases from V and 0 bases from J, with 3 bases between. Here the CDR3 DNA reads TGTGCCAGCACTGTGAACACTGAAGCTTTCTTT. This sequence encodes CASTVNTEAFF.

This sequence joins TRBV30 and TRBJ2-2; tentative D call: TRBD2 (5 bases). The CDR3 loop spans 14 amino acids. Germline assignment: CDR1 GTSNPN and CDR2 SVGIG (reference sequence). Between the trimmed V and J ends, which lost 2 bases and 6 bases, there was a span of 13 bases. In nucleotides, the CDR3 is TGTGCCTGGAGTCCGGGGTTCGAGGCCGGGGAGCTGTTTTTT. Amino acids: CAWSPGFEAGELFF.

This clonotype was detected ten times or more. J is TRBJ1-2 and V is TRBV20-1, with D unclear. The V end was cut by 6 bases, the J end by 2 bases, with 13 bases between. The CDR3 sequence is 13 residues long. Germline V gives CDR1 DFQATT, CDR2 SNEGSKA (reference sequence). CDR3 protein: CSAKYRQNYGYTF. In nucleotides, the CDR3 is TGCAGTGCCAAATACCGGCAGAACTATGGCTACACCTTC.

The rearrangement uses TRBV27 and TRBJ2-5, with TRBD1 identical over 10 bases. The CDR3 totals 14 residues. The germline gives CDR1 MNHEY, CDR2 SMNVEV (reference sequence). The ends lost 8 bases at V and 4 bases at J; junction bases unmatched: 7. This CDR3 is CASRGQGFPETQYF. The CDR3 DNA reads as TGTGCCAGCCGGGGACAGGGGTTCCCAGAGACCCAGTACTTC.

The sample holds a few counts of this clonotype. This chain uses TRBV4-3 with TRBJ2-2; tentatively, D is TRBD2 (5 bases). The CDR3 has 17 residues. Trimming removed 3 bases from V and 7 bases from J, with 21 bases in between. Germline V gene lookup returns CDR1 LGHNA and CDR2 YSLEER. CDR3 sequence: CASSQGMKTGIGGELFF. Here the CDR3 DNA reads TGCGCCAGCAGCCAGGGTATGAAGACGGGGATTGGCGGGGAGCTGTTTTTT.

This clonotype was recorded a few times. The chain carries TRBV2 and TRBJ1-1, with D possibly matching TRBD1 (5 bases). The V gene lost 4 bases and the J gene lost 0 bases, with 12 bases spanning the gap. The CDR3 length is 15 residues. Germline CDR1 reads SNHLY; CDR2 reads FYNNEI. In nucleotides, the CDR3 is TGTGCCAGCAGTGGGGGACGGACCTTGAACACTGAAGCTTTCTTT. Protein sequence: CASSGGRTLNTEAFF.

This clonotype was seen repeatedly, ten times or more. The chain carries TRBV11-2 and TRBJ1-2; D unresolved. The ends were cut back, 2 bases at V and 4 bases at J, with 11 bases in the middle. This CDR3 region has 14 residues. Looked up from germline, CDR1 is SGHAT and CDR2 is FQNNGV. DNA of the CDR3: TGTGCCAGCAGCTTAAGGCCGGAAAGCTATGGCTACACCTTC. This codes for CASSLRPESYGYTF. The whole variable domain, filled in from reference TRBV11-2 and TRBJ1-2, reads EAGVAQSPRYKIIEKRQSVAFWCNPISGHATLYWYQQILGQGPKLLIQFQNNGVVDDSQLPKDRFSAERLKGVDSTLKIQPAKLEDSAVYLCASSLRPESYGYTFGSGTRLTVV.

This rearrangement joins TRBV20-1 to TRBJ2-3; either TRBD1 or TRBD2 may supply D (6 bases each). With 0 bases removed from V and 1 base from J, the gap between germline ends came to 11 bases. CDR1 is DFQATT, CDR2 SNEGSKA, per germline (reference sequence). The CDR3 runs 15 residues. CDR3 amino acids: CSARDGGRGTDTQYF. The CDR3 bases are TGCAGTGCTAGAGATGGGGGGCGCGGCACAGATACGCAGTATTTT.

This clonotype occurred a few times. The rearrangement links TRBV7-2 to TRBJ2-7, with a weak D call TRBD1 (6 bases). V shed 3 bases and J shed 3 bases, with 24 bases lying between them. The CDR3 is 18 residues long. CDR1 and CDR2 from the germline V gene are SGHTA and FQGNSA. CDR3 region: CASSFVLNDRSPIYEQYF. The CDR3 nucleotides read TGTGCCAGCAGCTTCGTTCTGAACGACAGGTCGCCCATCTACGAGCAGTACTTC.

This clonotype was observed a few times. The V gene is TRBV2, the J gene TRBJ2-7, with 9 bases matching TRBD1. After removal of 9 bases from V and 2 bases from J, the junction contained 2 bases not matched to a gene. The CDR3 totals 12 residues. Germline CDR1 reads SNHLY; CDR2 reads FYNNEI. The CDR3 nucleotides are TGTGCCAGAGGGACAGGGACCTACGAGCAGTACTTC. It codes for CARGTGTYEQYF.

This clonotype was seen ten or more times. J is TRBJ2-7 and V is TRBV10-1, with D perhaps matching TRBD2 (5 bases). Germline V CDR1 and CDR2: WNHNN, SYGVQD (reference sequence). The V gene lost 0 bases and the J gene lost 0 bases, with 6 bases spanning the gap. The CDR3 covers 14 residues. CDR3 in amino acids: CASSESGSSYEQYF. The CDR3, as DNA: TGCGCCAGCAGTGAGTCTGGGAGCTCCTACGAGCAGTACTTC.

The CDR3 region has the DNA TGTGCCATCAGTGTTGGCAGAACCTACGAGCAGTACTTC. Translated: CAISVGRTYEQYF. V gene TRBV10-3 combines with J gene TRBJ2-7; D ambiguous. Germline CDR1 ENHRY, CDR2 SYGVKD. The CDR3 covers 13 residues. Deletions cut 4 bases from V and 2 bases from J, with 9 bases between.

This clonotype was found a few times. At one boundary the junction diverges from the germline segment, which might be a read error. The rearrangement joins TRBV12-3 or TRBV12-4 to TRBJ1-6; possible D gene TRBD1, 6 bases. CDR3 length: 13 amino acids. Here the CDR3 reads CASSLRTEGPLHF. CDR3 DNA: TGCGCCAGCAGTTTAAGGACAGAGGGACCCCTCCACTTT.

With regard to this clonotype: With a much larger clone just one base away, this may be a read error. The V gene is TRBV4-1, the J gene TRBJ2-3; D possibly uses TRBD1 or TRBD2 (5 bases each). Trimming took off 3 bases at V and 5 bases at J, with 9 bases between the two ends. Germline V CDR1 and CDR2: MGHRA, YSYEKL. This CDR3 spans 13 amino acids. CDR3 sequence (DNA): TGCGCCAGCAGCCAGTGGGGGTTAGATACGCAGTATTTT. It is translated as CASSQWGLDTQYF.

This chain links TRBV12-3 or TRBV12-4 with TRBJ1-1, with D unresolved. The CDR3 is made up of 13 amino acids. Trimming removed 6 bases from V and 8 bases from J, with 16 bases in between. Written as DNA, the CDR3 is TGTGCCAGCAGCTTGAGTGAGGGAGCAGAAGCTTTCTTT. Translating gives CASSLSEGAEAFF.

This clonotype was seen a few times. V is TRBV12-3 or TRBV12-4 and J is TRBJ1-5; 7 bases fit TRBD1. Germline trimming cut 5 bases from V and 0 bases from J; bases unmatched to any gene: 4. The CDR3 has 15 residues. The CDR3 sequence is CASSARGYSNQPQHF. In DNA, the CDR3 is TGTGCCAGCAGTGCCAGGGGGTATAGCAATCAGCCCCAGCATTTT.

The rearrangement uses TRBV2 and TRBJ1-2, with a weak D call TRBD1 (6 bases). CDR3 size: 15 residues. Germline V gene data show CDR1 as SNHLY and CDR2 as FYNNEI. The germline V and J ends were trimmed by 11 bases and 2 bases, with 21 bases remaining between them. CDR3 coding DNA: TGTGCCGCCAGACAGGCGAACCGCCCCAACTATGGCTACACCTTC. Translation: CAARQANRPNYGYTF.

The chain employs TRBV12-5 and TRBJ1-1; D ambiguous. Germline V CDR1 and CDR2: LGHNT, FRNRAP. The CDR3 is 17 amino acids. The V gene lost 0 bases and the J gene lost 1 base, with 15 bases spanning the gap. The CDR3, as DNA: TGTGCTAGTGGTTTGGTGACTTCTTTATCCAGGAACACTGAAGCTTTCTTT. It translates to CASGLVTSLSRNTEAFF.

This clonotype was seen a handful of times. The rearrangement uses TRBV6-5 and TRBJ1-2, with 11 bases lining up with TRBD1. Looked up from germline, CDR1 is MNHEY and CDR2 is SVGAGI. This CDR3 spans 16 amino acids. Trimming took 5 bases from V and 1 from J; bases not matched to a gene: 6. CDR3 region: CASSRDRGADNYGYTF. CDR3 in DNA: TGTGCCAGCAGTCGGGACAGGGGGGCCGATAACTATGGCTACACCTTC.

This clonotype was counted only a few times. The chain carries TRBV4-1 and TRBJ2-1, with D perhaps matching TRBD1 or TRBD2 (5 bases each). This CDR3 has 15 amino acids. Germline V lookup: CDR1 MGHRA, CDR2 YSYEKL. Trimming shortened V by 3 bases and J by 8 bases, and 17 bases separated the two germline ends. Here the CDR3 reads CASSHLRDPTHEQFF. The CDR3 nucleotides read TGCGCCAGCAGCCATCTCCGGGACCCAACCCATGAGCAGTTCTTC.

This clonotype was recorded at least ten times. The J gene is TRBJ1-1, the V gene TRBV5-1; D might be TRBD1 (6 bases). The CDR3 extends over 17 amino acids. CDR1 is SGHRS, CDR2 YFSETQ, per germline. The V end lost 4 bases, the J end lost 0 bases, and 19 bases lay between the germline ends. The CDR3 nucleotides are TGCGCCAGCAGCATAGGAGGGGGACGGCAGATGAACACTGAAGCTTTCTTT. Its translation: CASSIGGGRQMNTEAFF. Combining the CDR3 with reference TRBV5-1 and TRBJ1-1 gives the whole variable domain KAGVTQTPRYLIKTRGQQVTLSCSPISGHRSVSWYQQTPGQGLQFLFEYFSETQRNKGNFPGRFSGRQFSNSRSEMNVSTLELGDSALYLCASSIGGGRQMNTEAFFGQGTRLTVV.

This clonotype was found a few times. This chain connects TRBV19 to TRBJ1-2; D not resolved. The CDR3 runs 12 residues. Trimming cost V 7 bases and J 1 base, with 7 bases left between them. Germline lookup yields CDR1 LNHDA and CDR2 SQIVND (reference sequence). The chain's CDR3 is CASTGGNYGYTF. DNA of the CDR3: TGTGCCAGTACCGGTGGTAACTATGGCTACACCTTC.

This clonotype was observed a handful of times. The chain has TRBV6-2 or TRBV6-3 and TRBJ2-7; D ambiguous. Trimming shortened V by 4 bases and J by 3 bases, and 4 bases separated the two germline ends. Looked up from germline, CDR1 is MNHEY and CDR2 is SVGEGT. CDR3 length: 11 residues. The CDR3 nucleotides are TGTGCCAGCAGTTCAGTCTACGAGCAGTACTTC. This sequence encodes CASSSVYEQYF.

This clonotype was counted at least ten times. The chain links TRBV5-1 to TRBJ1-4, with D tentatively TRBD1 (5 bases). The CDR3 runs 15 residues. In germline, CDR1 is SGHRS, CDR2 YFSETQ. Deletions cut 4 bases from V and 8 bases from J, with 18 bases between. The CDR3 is CASSPTPGRVEKLFF. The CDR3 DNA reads TGCGCCAGCAGCCCAACCCCAGGGCGTGTCGAAAAACTGTTTTTT.

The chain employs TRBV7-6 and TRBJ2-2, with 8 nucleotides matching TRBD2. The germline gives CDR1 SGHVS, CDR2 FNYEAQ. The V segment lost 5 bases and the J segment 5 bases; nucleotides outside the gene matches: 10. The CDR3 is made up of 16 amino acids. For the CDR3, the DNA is TGTGCCAGCAGCGTAAGCGGGGGAGGTGGGACCGGGGAGCTGTTTTTT. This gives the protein CASSVSGGGGTGELFF.